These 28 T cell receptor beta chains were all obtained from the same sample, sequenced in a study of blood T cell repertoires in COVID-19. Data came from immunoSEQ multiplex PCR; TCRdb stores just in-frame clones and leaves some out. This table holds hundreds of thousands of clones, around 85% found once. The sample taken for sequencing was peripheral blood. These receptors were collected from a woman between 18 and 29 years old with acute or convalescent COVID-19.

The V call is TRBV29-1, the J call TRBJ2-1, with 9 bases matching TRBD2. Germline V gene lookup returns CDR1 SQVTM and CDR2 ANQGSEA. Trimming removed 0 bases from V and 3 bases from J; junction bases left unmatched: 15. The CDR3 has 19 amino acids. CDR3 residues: CSVEDAAGSGGYHYNEQFF. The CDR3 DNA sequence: TGCAGCGTTGAAGATGCAGCGGGTAGCGGGGGTTACCACTACAATGAGCAGTTCTTC.

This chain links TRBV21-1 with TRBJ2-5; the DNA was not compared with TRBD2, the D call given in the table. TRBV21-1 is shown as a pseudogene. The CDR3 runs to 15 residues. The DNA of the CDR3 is TGTGCCAGCAGCAATCGGGAGGGTCCGAAAGAGACCCAGTACTTC. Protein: CASSNREGPKETQYF.

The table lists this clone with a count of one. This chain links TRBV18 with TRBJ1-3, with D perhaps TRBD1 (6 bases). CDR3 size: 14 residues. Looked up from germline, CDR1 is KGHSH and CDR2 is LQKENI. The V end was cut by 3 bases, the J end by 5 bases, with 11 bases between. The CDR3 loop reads CASSPAGARNTIYF. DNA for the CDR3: TGTGCCAGCTCACCCGCGGGGGCCCGAAACACCATATATTTT.

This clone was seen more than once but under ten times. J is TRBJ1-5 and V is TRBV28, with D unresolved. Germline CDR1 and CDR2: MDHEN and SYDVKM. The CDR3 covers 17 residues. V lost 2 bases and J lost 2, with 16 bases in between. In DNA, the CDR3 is TGTGCCAGCAGTTTACGGGGTGGAGTAGTTGGCAATCAGCCCCAGCATTTT. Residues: CASSLRGGVVGNQPQHF.

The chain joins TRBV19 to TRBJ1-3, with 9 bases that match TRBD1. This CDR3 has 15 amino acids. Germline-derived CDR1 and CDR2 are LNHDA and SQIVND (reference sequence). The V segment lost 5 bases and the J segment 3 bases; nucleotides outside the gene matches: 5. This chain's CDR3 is CASSERQGVGNTIYF. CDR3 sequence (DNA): TGTGCCAGTAGTGAAAGACAGGGGGTTGGAAACACCATATATTTT.

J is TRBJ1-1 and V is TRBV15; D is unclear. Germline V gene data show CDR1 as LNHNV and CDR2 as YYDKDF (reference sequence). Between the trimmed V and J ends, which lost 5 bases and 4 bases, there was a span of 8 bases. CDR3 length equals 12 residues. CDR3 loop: CATSPRSTEAFF. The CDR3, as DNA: TGTGCCACCAGCCCGCGGAGCACTGAAGCTTTCTTT. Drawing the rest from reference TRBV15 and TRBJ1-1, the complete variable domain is DAMVIQNPRYQVTQFGKPVTLSCSQTLNHNVMYWYQQKSSQAPKLLFHYYDKDFNNEADTPDNFQSRRPNTSFCFLDIRSPGLGDTAMYLCATSPRSTEAFFGQGTRLTVV.

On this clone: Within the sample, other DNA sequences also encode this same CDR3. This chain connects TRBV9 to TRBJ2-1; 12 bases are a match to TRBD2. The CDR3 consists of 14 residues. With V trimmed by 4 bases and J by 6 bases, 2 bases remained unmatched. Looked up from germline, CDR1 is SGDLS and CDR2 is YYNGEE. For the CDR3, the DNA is TGTGCCAGCAGCCCTAGCGGGGGGGTCAATGAGCAGTTCTTC. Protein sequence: CASSPSGGVNEQFF.

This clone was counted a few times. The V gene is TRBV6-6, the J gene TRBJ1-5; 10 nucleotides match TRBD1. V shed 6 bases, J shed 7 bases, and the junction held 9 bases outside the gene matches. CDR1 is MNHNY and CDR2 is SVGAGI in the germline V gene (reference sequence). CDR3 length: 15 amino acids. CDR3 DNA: TGTGCCAGCAGCGCCCCCGGGACAGGGGTACAGCCCCAGCATTTT. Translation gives CASSAPGTGVQPQHF.

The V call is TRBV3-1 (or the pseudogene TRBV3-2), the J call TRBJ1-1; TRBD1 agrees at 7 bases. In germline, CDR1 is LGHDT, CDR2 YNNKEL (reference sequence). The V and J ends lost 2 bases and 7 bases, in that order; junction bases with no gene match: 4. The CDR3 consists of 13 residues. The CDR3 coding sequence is TGTGCCAGCAGCCAACAACAGGGGAATGAAGCTTTCTTT. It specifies CASSQQQGNEAFF.

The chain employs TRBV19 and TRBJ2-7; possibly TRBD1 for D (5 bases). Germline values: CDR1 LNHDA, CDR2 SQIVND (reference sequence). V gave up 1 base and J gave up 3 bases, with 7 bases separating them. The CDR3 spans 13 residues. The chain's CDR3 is CASSIAGYYEQYF. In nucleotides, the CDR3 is TGTGCCAGTAGTATAGCAGGGTACTACGAGCAGTACTTC.

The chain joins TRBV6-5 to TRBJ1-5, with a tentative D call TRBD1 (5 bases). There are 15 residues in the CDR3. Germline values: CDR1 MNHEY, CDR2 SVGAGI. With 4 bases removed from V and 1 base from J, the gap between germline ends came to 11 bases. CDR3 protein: CASSSAGVSNQPQHF. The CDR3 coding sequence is TGTGCCAGCAGTTCGGCGGGGGTGAGCAATCAGCCCCAGCATTTT.

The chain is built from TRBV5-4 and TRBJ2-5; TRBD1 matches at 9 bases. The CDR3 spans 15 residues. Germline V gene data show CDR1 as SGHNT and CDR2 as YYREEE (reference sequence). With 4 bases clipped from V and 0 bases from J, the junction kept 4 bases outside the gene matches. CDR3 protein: CASSLGTGNQETQYF. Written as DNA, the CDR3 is TGTGCCAGCAGCCTAGGGACAGGGAACCAAGAGACCCAGTACTTC.

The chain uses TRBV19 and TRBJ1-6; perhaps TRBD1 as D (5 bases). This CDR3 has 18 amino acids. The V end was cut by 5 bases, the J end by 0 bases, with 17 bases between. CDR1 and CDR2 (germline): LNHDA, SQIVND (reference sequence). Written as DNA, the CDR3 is TGTGCCAGTAGTCCTAATCGGGACTTGAGCTCCTATAATTCACCCCTCCACTTT. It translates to CASSPNRDLSSYNSPLHF. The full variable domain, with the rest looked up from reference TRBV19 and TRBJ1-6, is DGGITQSPKYLFRKEGQNVTLSCEQNLNHDAMYWYRQDPGQGLRLIYYSQIVNDFQKGDIAEGYSVSREKKESFPLTVTSAQKNPTAFYLCASSPNRDLSSYNSPLHFGNGTRLTVT.

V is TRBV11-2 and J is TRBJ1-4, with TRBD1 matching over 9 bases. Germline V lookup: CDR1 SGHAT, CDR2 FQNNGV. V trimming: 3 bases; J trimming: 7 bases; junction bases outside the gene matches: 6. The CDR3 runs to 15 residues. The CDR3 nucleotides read TGTGCCAGCAGCTTCGGGGACAGGGATGCTGAAAAACTGTTTTTT. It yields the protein CASSFGDRDAEKLFF.

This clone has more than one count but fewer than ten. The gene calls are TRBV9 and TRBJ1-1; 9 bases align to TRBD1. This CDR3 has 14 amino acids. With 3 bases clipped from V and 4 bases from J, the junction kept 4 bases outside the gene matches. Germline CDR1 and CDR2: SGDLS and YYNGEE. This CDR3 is CASSAGTGITEAFF. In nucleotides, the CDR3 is TGTGCCAGCAGCGCCGGGACAGGGATCACTGAAGCTTTCTTT.

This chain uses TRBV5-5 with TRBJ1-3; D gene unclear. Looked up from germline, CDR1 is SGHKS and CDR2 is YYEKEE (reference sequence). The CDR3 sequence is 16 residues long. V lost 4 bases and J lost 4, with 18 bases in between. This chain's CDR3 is CASSPWPPREGNTIYF. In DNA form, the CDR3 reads TGTGCCAGCAGCCCTTGGCCCCCGAGGGAAGGAAACACCATATATTTT.

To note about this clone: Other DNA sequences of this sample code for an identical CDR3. Here the CDR3 reads CASSSDRGDTGELFF. For the CDR3, the DNA is TGCGCCAGCAGCTCGGACAGGGGGGACACCGGGGAGCTGTTTTTT. J is TRBJ2-2 and V is TRBV5-1; 10 bases agree with TRBD1. The CDR3 spans 15 residues. V dropped 3 bases and J dropped 3; count of bases not matched to a gene: 2. CDR1 is SGHRS, CDR2 YFSETQ, per germline. Full variable domain (remainder filled in from reference TRBV5-1 and TRBJ2-2): KAGVTQTPRYLIKTRGQQVTLSCSPISGHRSVSWYQQTPGQGLQFLFEYFSETQRNKGNFPGRFSGRQFSNSRSEMNVSTLELGDSALYLCASSSDRGDTGELFFGEGSRLTVL.

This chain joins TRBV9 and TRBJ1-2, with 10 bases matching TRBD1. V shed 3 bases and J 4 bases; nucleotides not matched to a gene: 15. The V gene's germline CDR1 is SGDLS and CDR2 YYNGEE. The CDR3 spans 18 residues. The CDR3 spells CASSGTRDRGLWGYGYTF. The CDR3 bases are TGTGCCAGCAGCGGAACCCGGGACAGGGGACTTTGGGGCTATGGCTACACCTTC.

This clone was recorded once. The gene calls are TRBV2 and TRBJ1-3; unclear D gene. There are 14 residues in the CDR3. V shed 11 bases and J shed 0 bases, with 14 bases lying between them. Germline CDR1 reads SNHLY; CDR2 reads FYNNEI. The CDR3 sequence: CAAGRRPSGNTIYF. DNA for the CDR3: TGTGCCGCGGGGAGGCGACCCTCTGGAAACACCATATATTTT.

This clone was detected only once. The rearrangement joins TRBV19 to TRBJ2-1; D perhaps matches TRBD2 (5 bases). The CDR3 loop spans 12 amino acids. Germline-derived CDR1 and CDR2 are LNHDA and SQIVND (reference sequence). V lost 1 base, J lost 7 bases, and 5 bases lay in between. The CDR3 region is CASSIGRNEQFF. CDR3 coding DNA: TGTGCCAGTAGTATAGGGAGGAATGAGCAGTTCTTC.

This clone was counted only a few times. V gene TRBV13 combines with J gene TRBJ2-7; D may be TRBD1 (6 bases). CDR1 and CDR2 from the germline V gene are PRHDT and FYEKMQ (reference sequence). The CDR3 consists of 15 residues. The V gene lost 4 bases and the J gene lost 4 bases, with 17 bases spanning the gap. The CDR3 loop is CASSSTGPGNYEQYF. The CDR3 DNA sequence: TGTGCCAGCAGCTCAACAGGGCCTGGAAATTACGAGCAGTACTTC. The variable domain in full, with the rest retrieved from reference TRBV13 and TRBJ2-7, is AAGVIQSPRHLIKEKRETATLKCYPIPRHDTVYWYQQGPGQDPQFLISFYEKMQSDKGSIPDRFSAQQFSDYHSELNMSSLELGDSALYFCASSSTGPGNYEQYFGPGTRLTVT.

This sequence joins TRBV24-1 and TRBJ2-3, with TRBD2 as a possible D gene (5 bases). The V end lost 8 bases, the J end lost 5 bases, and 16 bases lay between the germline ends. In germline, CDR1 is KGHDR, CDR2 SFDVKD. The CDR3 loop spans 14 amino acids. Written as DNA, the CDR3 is TGTGCCACCATGGGTTGGCGGGTGGAAGATACGCAGTATTTT. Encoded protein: CATMGWRVEDTQYF.

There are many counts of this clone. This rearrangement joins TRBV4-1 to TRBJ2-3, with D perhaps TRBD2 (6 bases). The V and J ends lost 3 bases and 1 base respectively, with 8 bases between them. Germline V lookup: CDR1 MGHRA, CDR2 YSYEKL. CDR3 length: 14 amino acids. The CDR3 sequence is CASSQGGGTDTQYF. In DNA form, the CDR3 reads TGCGCCAGCAGCCAGGGCGGGGGCACAGATACGCAGTATTTT.

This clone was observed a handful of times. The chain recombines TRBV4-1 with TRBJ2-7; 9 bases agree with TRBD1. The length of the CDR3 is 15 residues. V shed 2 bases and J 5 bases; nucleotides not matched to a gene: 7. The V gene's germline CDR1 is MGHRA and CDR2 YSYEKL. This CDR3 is CASSQLTGGVNEQYF. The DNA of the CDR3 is TGCGCCAGCAGCCAATTGACAGGGGGTGTGAACGAGCAGTACTTC.

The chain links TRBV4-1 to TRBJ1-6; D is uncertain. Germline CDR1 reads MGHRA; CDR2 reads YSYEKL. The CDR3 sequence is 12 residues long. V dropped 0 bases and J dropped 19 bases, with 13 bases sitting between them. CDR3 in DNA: TGCGCCAGCAGCCAAGATTCACGGCGGGTACACTTT. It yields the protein CASSQDSRRVHF.

The CDR3 loop is CASSLSGGRGQPQHF. CDR3 nucleotide sequence: TGTGCCAGCAGCTTGTCGGGGGGCCGGGGTCAGCCCCAGCATTTT. The chain uses TRBV5-5 and TRBJ1-5, with D possibly matching TRBD1 (6 bases). The CDR3 is 15 amino acids. V lost 1 base to trimming and J lost 6 bases, with 14 bases between them. CDR1 is SGHKS, CDR2 YYEKEE, per germline (reference sequence).

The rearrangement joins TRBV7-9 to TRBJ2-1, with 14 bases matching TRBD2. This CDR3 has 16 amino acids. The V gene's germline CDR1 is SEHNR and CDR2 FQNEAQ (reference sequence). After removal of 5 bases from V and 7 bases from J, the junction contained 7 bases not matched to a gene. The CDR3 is CASSGGLAGVGNEQFF. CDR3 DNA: TGTGCCAGCAGCGGGGGACTAGCGGGAGTAGGGAATGAGCAGTTCTTC.

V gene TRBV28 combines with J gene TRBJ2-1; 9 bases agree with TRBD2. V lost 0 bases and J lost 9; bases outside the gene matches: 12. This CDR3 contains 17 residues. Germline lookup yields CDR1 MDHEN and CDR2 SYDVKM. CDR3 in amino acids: CASSLWELAGGPGEQFF. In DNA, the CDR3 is TGTGCCAGCAGTTTATGGGAGTTGGCGGGAGGGCCGGGTGAGCAGTTCTTC. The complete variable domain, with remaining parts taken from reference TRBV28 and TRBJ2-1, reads DVKVTQSSRYLVKRTGEKVFLECVQDMDHENMFWYRQDPGLGLRLIYFSYDVKMKEKGDIPEGYSVSREKKERFSLILESASTNQTSMYLCASSLWELAGGPGEQFFGPGTRLTVL.